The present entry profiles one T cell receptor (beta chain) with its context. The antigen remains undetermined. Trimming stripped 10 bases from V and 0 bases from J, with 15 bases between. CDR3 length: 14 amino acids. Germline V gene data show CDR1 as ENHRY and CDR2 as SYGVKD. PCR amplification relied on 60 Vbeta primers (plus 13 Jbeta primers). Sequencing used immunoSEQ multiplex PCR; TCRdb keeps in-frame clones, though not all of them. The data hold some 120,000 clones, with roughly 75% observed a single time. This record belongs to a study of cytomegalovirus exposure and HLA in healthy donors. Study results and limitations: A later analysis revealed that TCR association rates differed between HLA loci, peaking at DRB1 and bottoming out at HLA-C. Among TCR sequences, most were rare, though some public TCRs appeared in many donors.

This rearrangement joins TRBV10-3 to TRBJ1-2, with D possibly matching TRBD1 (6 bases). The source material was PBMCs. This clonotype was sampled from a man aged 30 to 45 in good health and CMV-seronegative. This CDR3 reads CASAGVRANYGYTF. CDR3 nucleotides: TGTGCCAGCGCAGGGGTTCGAGCTAACTATGGCTACACCTTC.